This entry concerns a single T cell receptor (beta chain). Its antigen is currently unknown. The data stem from a study of cytomegalovirus exposure and HLA in healthy donors. Study overall: Early released data comprised tens of millions of unique TCRs from HLA-typed donors. Study-wide points: An assumption of roughly uniform sequencing depth across donors underlay the presence/absence analyses.

The primer mix had 60 Vbeta and 13 Jbeta primers. Per the study methods: Per a later analysis, the number of unique TCR beta chains was approximately 80 million, of which 9 million to 12 million were shared. Clones were sequenced by immunoSEQ multiplex PCR, and TCRdb holds only the in-frame ones, with some missing. V, J and clone size derive from that table, while D and trimming were established from the DNA sequence. The table has 95,000 to 150,000 clones, 73% seen once. This CDR3 is built from 14 residues. The J segment lost 5 bases and the V segment lost 6 bases, leaving 8 bases of the junction unmatched. The V gene's germline CDR1 is SGHTA and CDR2 FQGNSA.

The specimen was PBMCs. The sequence derives from a woman aged 35 to 49 in good health and CMV-seronegative. J is TRBJ2-5 and V is TRBV7-2; 8 bases are shared with TRBD2. The CDR3 bases are TGTGCCAGCAGTACTCTAGCGGGTGGGGAGACCCAGTACTTC. This gives the protein CASSTLAGGETQYF.